A selection of T cell receptor beta chains follows, all from one sample in a study of identical twins. MiXCR, run by TCRdb on the 5' RACE reads, gives a single entry per CDR3 protein. The sample records 600,000 to 700,000 distinct CDR3 sequences, approximately 22% being singletons. This sample also belongs to another study, concerning T cells expressing NK-cell markers.

Sequenced sample: PBMCs. The receptors originated from a woman between 18 and 29 years old in good health. Each CDR3 is given with its conserved first and last residue. D genes are given only for firm matches. Clone sizes are given selectively: once, few, many, or a class where the clone is expanded.

>TRBV12-3/TRBV12-4|TRBJ2-5|.|TRBD1
TGTGCCAGCAGTTTGCAGGGGGCAGTAAAGACCCAGTACTTC
CASSLQGAVKTQYF
>TRBV20-1|TRBJ2-7|many|TRBD1
TGCAGTGCTAGAGATGACAGGGGGGGCGAGCAGTACTTC
CSARDDRGGEQYF
>TRBV9|TRBJ2-7|.|TRBD1
TGTGCCAGCAGCCCCCAGACAGGGGGCCCCTACGAGCAGTACTTC
CASSPQTGGPYEQYF
>TRBV20-1|TRBJ2-3|.|TRBD2
TGCAGTGCGAGAAGCGGGACCACAGATACGCAGTATTTT
CSARSGTTDTQYF
>TRBV20-1|TRBJ2-3|.|.
TGCAGTGCTCCCACGGGGCGAGACTCAGATACGCAGTATTTT
CSAPTGRDSDTQYF
>TRBV4-1|TRBJ2-5|.|TRBD1
TGCGCCAGCAGCCAGGACAGGGGACCCGGGACCCAGTACTTC
CASSQDRGPGTQYF
>TRBV7-2|TRBJ2-7|few|.
TGTGCCAGCACCACACTCCAAGGTTACGAGCAGTACTTC
CASTTLQGYEQYF
>TRBV12-3/TRBV12-4|TRBJ2-1|.|TRBD1
TGTGCCAGCAGACACCGGGACAGGGGGGGAAATGAGCAGTTCTTC
CASRHRDRGGNEQFF
>TRBV7-2|TRBJ1-1|.|.
TGTGCCAGCAGCTTAGTGGCAGGGGCTTATGAAGCTTTCTTT
CASSLVAGAYEAFF
>TRBV5-1|TRBJ2-5|.|.
TGCGCCAGCGGGAAAATGTTCTCGGGGGAAGAGACCCAGTACTTC
CASGKMFSGEETQYF
>TRBV5-1|TRBJ2-1|many|TRBD1
TGCGCCAGCAGCCCTGGACAGGTTGAGCAGTTCTTC
CASSPGQVEQFF
>TRBV12-3/TRBV12-4|TRBJ2-5|.|.
TGTGCCAGCACCCCTGAGCCTCCCATCGAGACCCAGTACTTC
CASTPEPPIETQYF
>TRBV20-1|TRBJ2-3|.|.
TGCAGTGCTACACAGGCTGCGGGCACAGATACGCAGTATTTT
CSATQAAGTDTQYF
>TRBV27|TRBJ2-2|.|TRBD2
TGTGCCAGCAGTTCGTCGGGACTAGCGGGGGGCGGGGAGCTGTTTTTT
CASSSSGLAGGGELFF
>TRBV20-1|TRBJ2-7|few|.
TGCAGTGCTAGAGATCGGGAAGTGAGGGAGCAGTACTTC
CSARDREVREQYF
>TRBV6-1|TRBJ2-1|.|.
TGTGCCACCTTGTTTGCTTGGGAGAAAGAGCAGTTCTTC
CATLFAWEKEQFF
>TRBV5-1|TRBJ2-2|.|TRBD2
TGCGCCAGCAGCTTAGGAGCTAGCGGGGCTCCCGGGGAGCTGTTTTTT
CASSLGASGAPGELFF
>TRBV5-1|TRBJ2-7|.|.
TGCGCCAGCAGCCTTGCGCAGGCAGGCTACGAGCAGTACTTC
CASSLAQAGYEQYF
>TRBV9|TRBJ2-7|.|.
TGTGCCAGCAGCGGAGGGAGTACGGAGCAGTACTTC
CASSGGSTEQYF
>TRBV6-5|TRBJ2-1|.|TRBD1
TGTGCCAGCAGTTACTCGGGGACAGGGAGAGACAATGAGCAGTTCTTC
CASSYSGTGRDNEQFF
>TRBV7-9|TRBJ2-3|few|.
TGTGCCAGCAGCCAGGCCGGGCCCAGGGCAGATACGCAGTATTTT
CASSQAGPRADTQYF
>TRBV29-1|TRBJ2-7|few|TRBD1
TGCAGCGTCACCGGGACAGGGGCCTACGAGCAGTACTTC
CSVTGTGAYEQYF
>TRBV7-9|TRBJ2-5|.|.
TGTGCCAGCAGCTCTAGCGTCGGGGGCCTGGGGGAAGAGACCCAGTACTTC
CASSSSVGGLGEETQYF
>TRBV20-1|TRBJ2-2|few|.
TGCAGTGCTCGCCTTGATCACACCTCGAACACCGGGGAGCTGTTTTTT
CSARLDHTSNTGELFF
>TRBV12-3/TRBV12-4|TRBJ2-2|.|.
TGTGCCAGCAGACTGCAGGCTACCGGGGAGCTGTTTTTT
CASRLQATGELFF
>TRBV20-1|TRBJ1-1|few|.
TGCAGTGCTAAGGCAGGGAACACTGAAGCTTTCTTT
CSAKAGNTEAFF
>TRBV13|TRBJ1-4|.|TRBD1
TGTGCCAGCAGCCCGGGACAGGGGAAAGGAAAACTGTTTTTT
CASSPGQGKGKLFF